The clone carrying this T cell receptor (beta chain) was detected a few times. The sample originates from a study of early T cells in non-severe SARS-CoV-2 infection. Study context: It was bulk RNA from unsorted whole blood that was sequenced, and the chains were unpaired.

Unique molecular identifiers were attached to individual cDNA molecules. TCRdb analysed the 5' RACE reads with MiXCR anew, one entry per CDR3 protein. The sample includes roughly 41,000 distinct CDR3 sequences, roughly 5.4% of them seen just once. This CDR3 is 15 amino acids long. The germline V gene has CDR1 SNHLY and CDR2 FYNNEI. Trimming shortened V by 4 bases and J by 3 bases, and 13 bases separated the two germline ends. The chain is built from TRBV2 and TRBJ1-3; D not certain. The clonotype comes from an adult who was a healthcare worker with PCR-confirmed SARS-CoV-2 infection or an uninfected control (not recorded which). Sequenced here: whole blood, sampled at baseline. The CDR3, as DNA: TGTGCCAGCAGTGGAGGTGTGGTTATTGGAAACACCATATATTTT. The encoded protein is CASSGGVVIGNTIYF.